A single sample is the source of the 21 T cell receptor beta chains below, sequenced in a study of blood T cell repertoires in COVID-19. TCRdb keeps only in-frame clones here, not all; method: immunoSEQ multiplex PCR. The data contain 95,000 to 150,000 clones, 85% to 90% of them singletons. Sequencing was performed on peripheral blood. These receptors were taken from a man aged 45-65 years with acute or convalescent COVID-19.

CDR3 sequence reads: CASSLSGALTNTEAFF. The CDR3 DNA reads TGCGCCAGCAGCTTGTCGGGTGCTCTTACGAACACTGAAGCTTTCTTT. The chain is built from TRBV5-1 and TRBJ1-1; D call uncertain. This CDR3 has 16 amino acids. V was pared by 1 base and J by 1 base, with 14 bases between. The germline gives CDR1 SGHRS, CDR2 YFSETQ.

The V gene is TRBV12-3 or TRBV12-4, the J gene TRBJ1-2; D gene ambiguous. The V end was cut by 2 bases, the J end by 4 bases, with 5 bases between. The CDR3 totals 12 residues. CDR3 amino acids: CASSLRAYGYTF. The CDR3 region has the DNA TGTGCCAGCAGTTTAAGAGCCTATGGCTACACCTTC.

The chain recombines TRBV9 with TRBJ2-7; D possibly corresponds to TRBD2 (6 bases). Between the trimmed V and J ends, which lost 0 bases and 4 bases, there was a span of 8 bases. This CDR3 comprises 13 residues. Germline-derived CDR1 and CDR2 are SGDLS and YYNGEE. CDR3 residues: CASSVAGAYEQYF. The CDR3 DNA is TGTGCCAGCAGCGTAGCGGGAGCTTACGAGCAGTACTTC.

V and J are TRBV3-1 (or the pseudogene TRBV3-2) and TRBJ2-3, with 11 bases matching TRBD2. Trimming took 4 bases from V and 1 from J; bases not matched to a gene: 13. There are 19 residues in the CDR3. Per the germline V gene, CDR1 is LGHDT and CDR2 is YNNKEL (reference sequence). CDR3 sequence: CASSRKLAGVGGGTDTQYF. The CDR3 region has the DNA TGTGCCAGCAGCCGTAAACTAGCGGGAGTAGGAGGAGGCACAGATACGCAGTATTTT.

This sequence joins TRBV27 and TRBJ2-5, with TRBD2 identical over 11 bases. The CDR3 has 15 residues. Germline V lookup: CDR1 MNHEY, CDR2 SMNVEV (reference sequence). V shed 2 bases and J 3 bases; nucleotides not matched to a gene: 2. The CDR3 here is CASSLLAGGKETQYF. CDR3 bases: TGTGCCAGCAGTTTACTAGCGGGAGGTAAAGAGACCCAGTACTTC.

The rearrangement joins TRBV6-5 to TRBJ1-4; 9 nucleotides align to TRBD1. The CDR3 is 15 residues long. The junction had 11 bases not matched to a gene; V was cut back by 5 bases and J by 10 bases. In germline, CDR1 is MNHEY, CDR2 SVGAGI. CDR3 in amino acids: CASSTDRGRERKLFF. CDR3 DNA sequence: TGTGCCAGCAGTACCGACAGGGGGAGGGAGAGAAAACTGTTTTTT.

The V and J genes are TRBV4-1 and TRBJ2-1; D possibly corresponds to TRBD2 (5 bases). This CDR3 is 13 amino acids long. The ends were cut back, 3 bases at V and 6 bases at J, with 9 bases in the middle. CDR1 MGHRA and CDR2 YSYEKL come from the germline V gene. The chain's CDR3 is CASSHRGSNEQFF. CDR3 bases: TGCGCCAGCAGCCACCGGGGTTCCAATGAGCAGTTCTTC.

The gene calls are TRBV5-4 and TRBJ2-7; D perhaps matches TRBD2 (5 bases). Trimming left V 3 bases short and J 4 bases short, with 17 bases between. CDR3 length equals 15 residues. The germline V gene has CDR1 SGHNT and CDR2 YYREEE (reference sequence). The CDR3 DNA reads as TGTGCCAGCAGCTCTGGACTCCTCACTCCGTACGAGCAGTACTTC. Translation: CASSSGLLTPYEQYF.

The chain employs TRBV24-1 and TRBJ2-7, with TRBD2 matching over 8 bases. This CDR3 is built from 16 residues. Looked up from germline, CDR1 is KGHDR and CDR2 is SFDVKD. Germline trimming cut 4 bases from V and 2 bases from J; bases unmatched to any gene: 9. The CDR3 here is CATSDLELAETYEQYF. CDR3 coding DNA: TGTGCCACCAGTGACCTAGAACTAGCGGAGACCTACGAGCAGTACTTC.

The V call is TRBV19, the J call TRBJ2-7; 8 bases are shared with TRBD2. The CDR3 has 15 amino acids. Germline V gene sequence: CDR1 LNHDA, CDR2 SQIVND (reference sequence). V lost 6 bases, J lost 5 bases, and 12 bases stayed unmatched. The CDR3 spells CASRSRREGQDEQYF. In DNA form, the CDR3 reads TGTGCCAGTAGAAGTCGTCGGGAGGGCCAGGACGAGCAGTACTTC. Filled out from reference TRBV19 and TRBJ2-7, the complete variable domain reads DGGITQSPKYLFRKEGQNVTLSCEQNLNHDAMYWYRQDPGQGLRLIYYSQIVNDFQKGDIAEGYSVSREKKESFPLTVTSAQKNPTAFYLCASRSRREGQDEQYFGPGTRLTVT.

The chain links TRBV19 to TRBJ1-5; D is perhaps TRBD1 (5 bases). Trimming took off 2 bases at V and 5 bases at J, with 25 bases between the two ends. CDR1 and CDR2 from the germline V gene are LNHDA and SQIVND (reference sequence). This CDR3 is built from 19 residues. The CDR3 protein is CASSIMTIWEGRMDQPQHF. CDR3 nucleotides: TGTGCCAGTAGTATAATGACTATCTGGGAGGGACGAATGGATCAGCCCCAGCATTTT. The full variable domain, with the rest looked up from reference TRBV19 and TRBJ1-5, is DGGITQSPKYLFRKEGQNVTLSCEQNLNHDAMYWYRQDPGQGLRLIYYSQIVNDFQKGDIAEGYSVSREKKESFPLTVTSAQKNPTAFYLCASSIMTIWEGRMDQPQHFGDGTRLSIL.

The chain combines TRBV18 with TRBJ2-2; 12 positions match TRBD2. Germline trimming cut 6 bases from V and 1 base from J; bases unmatched to any gene: 3. This CDR3 is built from 16 residues. CDR1 and CDR2 from the germline V gene are KGHSH and LQKENI. The CDR3 nucleotides are TGTGCCAGCTCCCCTAGCGGGAGGGAGAACACCGGGGAGCTGTTTTTT. Translating it yields CASSPSGRENTGELFF.

The genes are TRBV5-1 and TRBJ2-2, with a tentative D call TRBD2 (6 bases). The CDR3 is made up of 15 amino acids. Germline V gives CDR1 SGHRS, CDR2 YFSETQ. Trimming took off 0 bases at V and 6 bases at J, with 12 bases between the two ends. CDR3 sequence: CASSLAGERAGELFF. The CDR3 coding sequence is TGCGCCAGCAGCTTGGCGGGAGAGAGGGCCGGGGAGCTGTTTTTT.

The chain has TRBV15 and TRBJ2-7; 7 bases line up with TRBD2. Germline V gene data show CDR1 as LNHNV and CDR2 as YYDKDF (reference sequence). The CDR3 extends over 16 amino acids. V trimming: 0 bases; J trimming: 2 bases; junction bases outside the gene matches: 7. CDR3 region: CATSRDGTGGTYEQYF. CDR3 bases: TGTGCCACCAGCAGAGATGGGACGGGAGGAACCTACGAGCAGTACTTC.

The chain combines TRBV11-3 with TRBJ1-2; 8 bases match TRBD1. This CDR3 is built from 15 residues. V was clipped by 3 bases and J by 4 bases; unmatched bases: 7. In germline, CDR1 is SGHNT, CDR2 YENEEA. The DNA for the CDR3 is TGTGCCAGCAGCTTCTCGGACAGGGCGGGCTATGGCTACACCTTC. Protein product: CASSFSDRAGYGYTF.

This clone has only a few counts. The chain links TRBV19 to TRBJ2-1; 12 bases agree with TRBD2. Trimming at V came to 6 bases and at J to 7 bases, leaving 16 bases not matched to a gene. Germline V gene data show CDR1 as LNHDA and CDR2 as SQIVND (reference sequence). This CDR3 comprises 18 residues. For the CDR3, the DNA is TGTGCCAGTAGCCCCGTCCCAAAGACTAGCGGGAGTTGGAATGAGCAGTTCTTC. Its translation is CASSPVPKTSGSWNEQFF. Combining the CDR3 with reference TRBV19 and TRBJ2-1 gives the whole variable domain DGGITQSPKYLFRKEGQNVTLSCEQNLNHDAMYWYRQDPGQGLRLIYYSQIVNDFQKGDIAEGYSVSREKKESFPLTVTSAQKNPTAFYLCASSPVPKTSGSWNEQFFGPGTRLTVL.

This clone was seen just once. V and J are TRBV27 and TRBJ2-5; 13 nucleotides align to TRBD2. Unmatched junction bases numbered 8, after V lost 5 bases and J lost 5 bases. Germline assignment: CDR1 MNHEY and CDR2 SMNVEV (reference sequence). The CDR3 has 16 amino acids. The CDR3 here is CASSRRLAGGGETQYF. The CDR3 DNA reads as TGTGCCAGCAGTCGTCGACTAGCGGGAGGCGGGGAGACCCAGTACTTC.

The chain uses TRBV10-3 and TRBJ2-1, with unresolved D. This CDR3 is 15 amino acids long. Germline-derived CDR1 and CDR2 are ENHRY and SYGVKD. The ends were cut back, 4 bases at V and 6 bases at J, with 16 bases in the middle. CDR3 loop: CAISGGGAMVNEQFF. The CDR3 DNA sequence: TGTGCCATCAGTGGCGGTGGAGCAATGGTCAATGAGCAGTTCTTC.

The chain carries TRBV21-1 and TRBJ1-3. TRBV21-1 is flagged as a pseudogene. This CDR3 is 16 amino acids long. The CDR3 loop reads CASSKSPVTFGNTIYF. For the CDR3, the DNA is TGTGCCAGCAGCAAATCCCCGGTTACGTTTGGAAACACCATATATTTT.

The rearrangement uses TRBV6-1 and TRBJ1-1; TRBD1 aligns across 9 bases. Germline lookup yields CDR1 MNHNS and CDR2 SASEGT. This CDR3 contains 13 residues. Germline trimming cut 2 bases from V and 12 bases from J; bases unmatched to any gene: 7. Here the CDR3 DNA reads TGTGCCAGCAGTGAATTTAACAGGGGGCTAACTTTCTTT. The encoded protein is CASSEFNRGLTFF.

The chain has TRBV14 and TRBJ1-6; tentative D call: TRBD1 (5 bases). The length of the CDR3 is 16 residues. Trimming cost V 4 bases and J 7 bases, with 17 bases left between them. Germline CDR1 is SGHDN and CDR2 is FVKESK. The CDR3 loop is CASSRTLTGWNSPLHF. Written as DNA, the CDR3 is TGTGCCAGCAGCCGGACCTTAACAGGCTGGAATTCACCCCTCCACTTT.